This is a list of T cell receptor beta chains from one sample in a study of shared clonotypes between healthy human individuals. Generated by immunoSEQ multiplex PCR, the TCRdb table keeps only in-frame clones and is missing some. The sample yields approximately 980,000 clones, more than 75% seen once. Material for sequencing was memory CD4+ T cells sorted from blood. These receptor sequences come from a man between 18 and 29 years old in good health. CDR3s include the opening cysteine and the closing phenylalanine or tryptophan. The order of the fields is CDR3 length, clone size, D gene, V gene, J gene, CDR3 protein, CDR3 DNA. The D gene is left open where the match is weak. A row's size may be missing; if present it is once, few, many or a size class.

>14|-|-|TRBV2|TRBJ1-2
CASSVGGMSYGYTF
TGTGCCAGCAGTGTCGGGGGGATGTCCTATGGCTACACCTTC
>13|-|TRBD1|TRBV6-1|TRBJ1-2
CASRAGQGGGYTF
TGTGCCAGCAGGGCGGGACAGGGTGGTGGCTACACCTTC
>19|-|-|TRBV4-1|TRBJ2-6
CASSQDRIGVVGGANVLTF
TGCGCCAGCAGCCAAGATAGGATCGGGGTGGTAGGAGGGGCCAACGTCCTGACTTTC
>13|-|-|TRBV6-1|TRBJ1-1
CATILGGAAFAFF
TGTGCCACCATCCTCGGGGGGGCAGCGTTTGCTTTCTTT
>14|once|-|TRBV18|TRBJ2-7
CASTRDGSSYEQYF
TGTGCCAGCACTAGGGATGGGAGCTCCTACGAGCAGTACTTC
>15|-|-|TRBV11-2|TRBJ2-2
CASSSTGWETGELFF
TGTGCCAGCAGCTCTACAGGGTGGGAAACCGGGGAGCTGTTTTTT
>15|once|TRBD2|TRBV5-1|TRBJ2-5
CASSIAGTSGETQYF
TGCGCCAGCAGCATTGCAGGGACTAGCGGGGAGACCCAGTACTTC
>19|-|TRBD2|TRBV13|TRBJ2-2
CASRRPVGGAGVNTGELFF
TGTGCCAGCCGGCGTCCGGTAGGGGGAGCGGGAGTTAACACCGGGGAGCTGTTTTTT
>16|few|TRBD2|TRBV18|TRBJ2-1
CASSPQTSGSNNEQFF
TGTGCCAGCTCACCACAAACTAGCGGGAGCAACAATGAGCAGTTCTTC
>12|few|-|TRBV27|TRBJ2-7
CASSPTPYEQYF
TGTGCCAGCAGTCCGACCCCCTACGAGCAGTACTTC
>15|-|-|TRBV6-5|TRBJ2-2
CASSYDTVHIGELFF
TGTGCCAGCAGTTACGATACGGTGCATATCGGGGAGCTGTTTTTT
>12|-|-|TRBV14|TRBJ2-3
CASSQVPNTQYF
TGTGCCAGCAGCCAAGTCCCGAATACGCAGTATTTT